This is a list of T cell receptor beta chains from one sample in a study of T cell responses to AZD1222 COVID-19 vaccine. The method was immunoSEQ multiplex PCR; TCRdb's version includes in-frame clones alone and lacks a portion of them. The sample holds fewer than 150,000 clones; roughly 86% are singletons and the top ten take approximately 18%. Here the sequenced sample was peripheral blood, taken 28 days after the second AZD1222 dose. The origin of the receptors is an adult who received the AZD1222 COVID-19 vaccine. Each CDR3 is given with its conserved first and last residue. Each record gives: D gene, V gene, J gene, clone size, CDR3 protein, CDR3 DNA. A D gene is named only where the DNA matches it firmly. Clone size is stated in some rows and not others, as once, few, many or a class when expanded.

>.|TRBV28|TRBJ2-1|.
CASTSSRAESYNEQFF
TGTGCCAGCACGTCCTCTCGAGCGGAGTCCTACAATGAGCAGTTCTTC
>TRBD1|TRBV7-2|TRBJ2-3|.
CASSLRQGPQYF
TGTGCCAGCAGCTTGAGACAGGGGCCGCAGTATTTT
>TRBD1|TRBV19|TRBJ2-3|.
CASSTRTGGRDTQYF
TGTGCCAGTAGTACCAGGACAGGGGGAAGAGATACGCAGTATTTT
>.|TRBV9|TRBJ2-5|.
CASSPPTSGETQYF
TGTGCCAGCAGCCCCCCCACTAGTGGGGAGACCCAGTACTTC
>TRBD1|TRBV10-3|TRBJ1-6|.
CAIRPDRAGNSPLHF
TGTGCCATCAGACCCGACAGGGCTGGCAATTCACCCCTCCACTTT
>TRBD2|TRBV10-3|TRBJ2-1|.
CAISGGPLAGVDNEQFF
TGTGCCATCAGTGGGGGACCGCTAGCGGGAGTCGACAATGAGCAGTTCTTC
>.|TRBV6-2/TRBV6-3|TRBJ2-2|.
CASSRRRGNTGELFF
TGTGCCAGCAGTCGCCGGAGGGGGAACACCGGGGAGCTGTTTTTT
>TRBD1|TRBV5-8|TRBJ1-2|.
CASSPTGPYGYTF
TGTGCCAGCAGCCCGACAGGGCCGTATGGCTACACCTTC
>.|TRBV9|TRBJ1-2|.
CASSGLNYGYTF
TGTGCCAGCAGCGGCTTGAACTATGGCTACACCTTC
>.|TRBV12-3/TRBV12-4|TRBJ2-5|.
CASSLEIRETQYF
TGTGCCAGCAGTTTAGAGATTCGGGAGACCCAGTACTTC
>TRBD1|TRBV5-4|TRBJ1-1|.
CASSGADRARRGTEAFF
TGTGCCAGCAGCGGGGCAGACAGGGCTAGGAGGGGCACTGAAGCTTTCTTT
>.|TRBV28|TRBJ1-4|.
CASSLIQGGGKLFF
TGTGCCAGCAGTTTAATACAGGGAGGGGGAAAACTGTTTTTT
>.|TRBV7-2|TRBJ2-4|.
CASSSSPENIQYF
TGTGCCAGCAGCTCGTCCCCGGAAAACATTCAGTACTTC
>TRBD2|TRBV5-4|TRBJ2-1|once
CASSGGLAGYNEQFF
TGTGCCAGCAGTGGCGGACTAGCGGGCTACAATGAGCAGTTCTTC
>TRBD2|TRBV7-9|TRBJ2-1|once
CASSLESGGYNEQFF
TGTGCCAGCAGCTTAGAATCGGGGGGATACAATGAGCAGTTCTTC
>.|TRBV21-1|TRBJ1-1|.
CAPTGLAFF
TGTGCCCCGACGGGTTTAGCTTTCTTT
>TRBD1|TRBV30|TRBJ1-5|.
CAWTTGGGSNQPQHF
TGTGCCTGGACGACAGGGGGGGGTAGCAATCAGCCCCAGCATTTT
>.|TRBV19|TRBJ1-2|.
CASSRGQDYGYTF
TGTGCCAGTAGTAGAGGACAAGACTATGGCTACACCTTC
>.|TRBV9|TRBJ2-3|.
CASSGGGGYWSDTQYF
TGTGCCAGCAGCGGGGGAGGAGGGTACTGGTCAGATACGCAGTATTTT
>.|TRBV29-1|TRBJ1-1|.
CSVEDHAGVTEAFF
TGCAGCGTTGAAGATCATGCAGGGGTGACTGAAGCTTTCTTT
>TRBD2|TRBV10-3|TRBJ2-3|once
CAISVAGGVMGTDTQYF
TGTGCCATCAGTGTAGCGGGAGGTGTTATGGGCACAGATACGCAGTATTTT
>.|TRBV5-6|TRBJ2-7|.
CASSFDRSKEQYF
TGTGCCAGCAGCTTTGACAGGTCAAAGGAGCAGTACTTC
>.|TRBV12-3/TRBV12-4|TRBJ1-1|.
CASSLSRGSPFF
TGTGCCAGCAGTTTATCCAGGGGTTCTCCTTTCTTT
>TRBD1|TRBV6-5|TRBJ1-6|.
CASRGQGLGPLHF
TGTGCCAGCAGAGGACAGGGACTTGGACCCCTCCACTTT
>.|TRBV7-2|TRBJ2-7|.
CASSLGTFYEQYF
TGTGCCAGCAGCTTAGGCACCTTCTACGAGCAGTACTTC
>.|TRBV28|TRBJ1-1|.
CASSRGDRTEAFF
TGTGCCAGCAGTCGGGGTGATCGGACTGAAGCTTTCTTT
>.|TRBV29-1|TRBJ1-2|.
CSVEGSQGYGYTF
TGCAGCGTTGAAGGTTCACAGGGATATGGCTACACCTTC
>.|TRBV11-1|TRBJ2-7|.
CASSPDRDTTSYEQYF
TGTGCCAGCAGCCCCGACCGGGACACCACCTCCTACGAGCAGTACTTC
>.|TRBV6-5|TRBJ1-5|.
CASSRGRTNQPQHF
TGTGCCAGCAGTCGCGGACGGACGAATCAGCCCCAGCATTTT
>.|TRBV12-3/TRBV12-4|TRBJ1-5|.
CASRPTGNQPQHF
TGTGCCAGCAGACCTACGGGCAATCAGCCCCAGCATTTT
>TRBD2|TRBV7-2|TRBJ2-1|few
CASSLVTSGSIGNEQFF
TGTGCCAGCAGCTTAGTGACTAGCGGGAGCATAGGCAATGAGCAGTTCTTC
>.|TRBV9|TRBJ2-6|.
CASSPLQGSGANVLTF
TGTGCCAGCAGCCCTCTACAGGGCTCTGGGGCCAACGTCCTGACTTTC
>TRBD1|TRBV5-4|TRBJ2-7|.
CASSAGTGDLQYF
TGTGCCAGCAGCGCGGGGACAGGAGACCTGCAGTACTTC
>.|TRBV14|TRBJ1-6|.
CASSLAKYNSPLHF
TGTGCCAGCAGCCTGGCCAAATATAATTCACCCCTCCACTTT
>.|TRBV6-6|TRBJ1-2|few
CASSGGGGYTF
TGTGCCAGCAGTGGTGGCGGGGGCTACACCTTC
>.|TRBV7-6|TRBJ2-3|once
CASRGLDSTTDTQYF
TGTGCCAGCAGGGGCCTGGACAGCACCACAGATACGCAGTATTTT
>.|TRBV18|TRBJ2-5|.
CASSPGRTQETQYF
TGTGCCAGCTCACCAGGGCGGACTCAAGAGACCCAGTACTTC
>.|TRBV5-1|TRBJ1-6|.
CASSFDSRGSPLHF
TGCGCCAGCAGCTTCGACAGCCGTGGGTCACCCCTCCACTTT
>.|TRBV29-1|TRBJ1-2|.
CSVQQNYGYTF
TGCAGCGTTCAACAGAACTATGGCTACACCTTC
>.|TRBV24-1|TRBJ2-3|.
CATSDLKFGGTDTQYF
TGTGCCACCAGTGATTTAAAGTTTGGGGGAACAGATACGCAGTATTTT
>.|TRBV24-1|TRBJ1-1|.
CATSERDRTEAFF
TGTGCCACCAGTGAACGGGACCGCACTGAAGCTTTCTTT
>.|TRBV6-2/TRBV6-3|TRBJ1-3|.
CASSWTVSGNTIYF
TGTGCCAGCAGCTGGACTGTCTCTGGAAACACCATATATTTT
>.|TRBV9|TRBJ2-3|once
CASSSEEGPDTDTQYF
TGTGCCAGCAGCTCAGAAGAAGGGCCGGACACAGATACGCAGTATTTT
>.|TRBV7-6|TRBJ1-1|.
CASSLVRGTEAFF
TGTGCCAGCAGCTTAGTTCGGGGGACTGAAGCTTTCTTT
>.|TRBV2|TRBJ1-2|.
CASSADHFNYGYTF
TGTGCCAGCAGTGCTGACCATTTTAACTATGGCTACACCTTC
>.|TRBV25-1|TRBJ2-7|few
CASSDTGDRIYEQYF
TGTGCCAGCAGTGATACTGGGGACCGAATCTACGAGCAGTACTTC
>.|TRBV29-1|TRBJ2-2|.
CSVDGANTGELFF
TGCAGCGTTGATGGGGCCAACACCGGGGAGCTGTTTTTT
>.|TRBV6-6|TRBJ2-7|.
CASTKGNAYEQYF
TGTGCCAGCACCAAGGGGAATGCCTACGAGCAGTACTTC
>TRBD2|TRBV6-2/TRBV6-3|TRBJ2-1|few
CASSYRMAGGPDNEQFF
TGTGCCAGCAGTTATCGTATGGCGGGGGGGCCCGACAATGAGCAGTTCTTC
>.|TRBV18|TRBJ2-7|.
CASSPQTGINEQYF
TGTGCCAGCTCACCTCAAACGGGGATCAACGAGCAGTACTTC
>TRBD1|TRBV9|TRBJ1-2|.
CASSGPRDSVYGYTF
TGTGCCAGCAGCGGCCCTCGGGACAGCGTGTATGGCTACACCTTC
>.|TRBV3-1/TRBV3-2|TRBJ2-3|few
CASSLLERQYF
TGTGCCAGCAGCCTATTGGAGAGGCAGTATTTT
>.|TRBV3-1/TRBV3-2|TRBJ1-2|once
CASSPHGQGTGGYTF
TGTGCCAGCAGCCCCCACGGGCAGGGGACCGGTGGCTACACCTTC
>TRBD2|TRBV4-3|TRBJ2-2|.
CASSQGHGGSRGELFF
TGCGCCAGCAGCCAAGGGCACGGGGGGAGCCGCGGGGAGCTGTTTTTT
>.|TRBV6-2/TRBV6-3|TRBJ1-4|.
CASSPPGDNEKLFF
TGTGCCAGCAGTCCCCCAGGGGATAATGAAAAACTGTTTTTT
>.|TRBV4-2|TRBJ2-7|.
CASSQDAYEQYF
TGTGCCAGCAGCCAGGACGCCTACGAGCAGTACTTC
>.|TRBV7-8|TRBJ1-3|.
CASSLDSNSGNTIYF
TGTGCCAGCAGCTTAGATTCCAACTCTGGAAACACCATATATTTT
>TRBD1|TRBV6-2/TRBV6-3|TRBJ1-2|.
CASSGAGTVYGYTF
TGTGCCAGCAGTGGCGCCGGGACAGTCTATGGCTACACCTTC